These 22 T cell receptor beta chains originate from one sample sequenced in a study of CD8 T cells in ankylosing spondylitis. Study findings and constraints: A TCR beta motif made of 7 to 9 highly homologous variants seemed typical of ankylosing spondylitis blood.

MiXCR, applied by TCRdb to the 5' RACE reads, yields one record per CDR3 protein. The sample holds roughly 700,000 distinct CDR3 sequences; around 20% are singletons and the top ten take around 19%. Their antigen targets remain unknown. The sample consisted of blood, either unsorted or a sorted T cell fraction (not recorded which). The receptors originated from a male donor with ankylosing spondylitis.

The rearrangement links TRBV9 to TRBJ1-1; a weak D match, TRBD1 (6 bases). Germline CDR1 and CDR2: SGDLS and YYNGEE. V lost 2 bases and J lost 0, with 11 bases in between. The CDR3 has 15 amino acids. This CDR3 reads CASSVGGAVNTEAFF. The DNA for the CDR3 is TGTGCCAGCAGCGTGGGGGGGGCGGTGAACACTGAAGCTTTCTTT.

Ten or more counts support this clonotype. V and J are TRBV20-1 and TRBJ1-1; 8 bases are a match to TRBD1. The ends lost 3 bases at V and 5 bases at J; junction bases unmatched: 8. The germline V gene has CDR1 DFQATT and CDR2 SNEGSKA (reference sequence). The CDR3 is 14 residues long. CDR3 coding DNA: TGCAGTGCTAGGACCCGGACAGGGAAGACTGAAGCTTTCTTT. Its translation: CSARTRTGKTEAFF.

This clonotype was observed a few times. The V and J genes are TRBV29-1 and TRBJ2-3, with 10 bases aligning to TRBD1. This CDR3 contains 14 residues. The germline CDR1 and CDR2 sequences are SQVTM and ANQGSEA. With 6 bases clipped from V and 0 bases from J, the junction kept 3 bases outside the gene matches. In DNA, the CDR3 is TGCAGCGTCGACAGGGGGCTTAGCACAGATACGCAGTATTTT. Translated, it gives CSVDRGLSTDTQYF.

The chain joins TRBV9 to TRBJ2-3; TRBD2 is a possible D gene (5 bases). The CDR3 length is 16 residues. Per the germline V gene, CDR1 is SGDLS and CDR2 is YYNGEE. V was trimmed by 4 bases and J by 0 bases, leaving 15 bases between them. CDR3 region: CASSSRAGSSTDTQYF. The CDR3 DNA reads as TGTGCCAGCAGCTCTAGGGCGGGTTCTAGCACAGATACGCAGTATTTT.

V gene TRBV6-1 combines with J gene TRBJ2-3; D is unresolved. CDR1 and CDR2 (germline): MNHNS, SASEGT. V shed 6 bases and J shed 6 bases, with 19 bases lying between them. This CDR3 is built from 15 residues. DNA of the CDR3: TGTGCCAGCAGCCGTCCCCCTGGGGTTTCCGATACGCAGTATTTT. This translates into CASSRPPGVSDTQYF.

The rearrangement uses TRBV6-6 and TRBJ2-3; D is undetermined. V was cut by 0 bases and J by 6 bases, with 4 bases left in between. Germline V lookup: CDR1 MNHNY, CDR2 SVGAGI (reference sequence). There are 12 residues in the CDR3. CDR3 nucleotide sequence: TGTGCCAGCAGTTACTCAGTGGATACGCAGTATTTT. Its translation: CASSYSVDTQYF.

The chain has TRBV5-1 and TRBJ1-3; tentative D call: TRBD1 (5 bases). CDR3 length: 15 amino acids. V dropped 1 base and J dropped 4 bases, with 12 bases sitting between them. CDR1 and CDR2 (germline): SGHRS, YFSETQ. The CDR3 region has the DNA TGCGCCAGCAGCTTGTCTGACAGCGCCGGAAACACCATATATTTT. This codes for CASSLSDSAGNTIYF.

This clonotype was observed a handful of times. J is TRBJ1-1 and V is TRBV2; D not resolved. The CDR3 loop spans 15 amino acids. Germline loops: CDR1 SNHLY, CDR2 FYNNEI. The V gene lost 2 bases and the J gene lost 6 bases, with 16 bases spanning the gap. Written as DNA, the CDR3 is TGTGCCAGCAGTGAAAGCGCGGTAGGGTTAGCTGAAGCTTTCTTT. Protein sequence: CASSESAVGLAEAFF.

This clonotype occurred once. J is TRBJ1-1 and V is TRBV12-3 or TRBV12-4; D is unresolved. V lost 1 base to trimming and J lost 11 bases, with 8 bases between them. The CDR3 sequence is 11 residues long. The CDR3 DNA reads as TGTGCCAGCAGTTTAGGCCTGGGGGCTTTCTTT. Protein product: CASSLGLGAFF.

This clonotype was seen ten or more times. V and J are TRBV7-2 and TRBJ2-2; TRBD2 is a possible D gene (6 bases). The CDR3 loop spans 16 amino acids. V lost 1 base, J lost 1 base, and 10 bases lay in between. Germline-derived CDR1 and CDR2 are SGHTA and FQGNSA. The CDR3 DNA sequence: TGTGCCAGCAGCTTAGTCGCGGGGCGGAACACCGGGGAGCTGTTTTTT. Its protein is CASSLVAGRNTGELFF.

This clonotype occurred once. The chain has TRBV6-5 and TRBJ1-1; tentatively, D is TRBD1 (5 bases). The CDR3 is made up of 14 amino acids. The V gene's germline CDR1 is MNHEY and CDR2 SVGAGI. V shed 2 bases and J shed 2 bases, with 9 bases lying between them. In DNA form, the CDR3 reads TGTGCCAGCAGTTACCAATGGGGCAACACTGAAGCTTTCTTT. Protein sequence: CASSYQWGNTEAFF.

The chain joins TRBV28 to TRBJ2-7; no clear D. V lost 3 bases, J lost 6 bases, and 18 bases lay in between. Germline CDR1 is MDHEN and CDR2 is SYDVKM. This CDR3 comprises 15 residues. CDR3 nucleotides: TGTGCCAGCAGTTTGGTTCACCCCCCCCCTCTCGAGCAGTACTTC. This sequence encodes CASSLVHPPPLEQYF.

This clonotype was counted between two and nine times. The V call is TRBV5-1, the J call TRBJ1-1; maybe TRBD1 (5 bases). The V and J ends lost 1 base and 2 bases respectively, with 12 bases between them. The CDR3 is 15 residues long. Germline loops: CDR1 SGHRS, CDR2 YFSETQ. CDR3 coding DNA: TGCGCCAGCAGCTTGACCGGGACGGACAACACTGAAGCTTTCTTT. Translating gives CASSLTGTDNTEAFF.

This clonotype was detected many times. This chain connects TRBV10-3 to TRBJ1-4, with 7 bases lining up with TRBD1. Germline loops: CDR1 ENHRY, CDR2 SYGVKD. V was clipped by 4 bases and J by 8 bases; unmatched bases: 10. The CDR3 has 15 residues. In DNA form, the CDR3 reads TGTGCCATCAGTGCGAGGGAGGGGGCGCGAGAAAAACTGTTTTTT. This encodes CAISAREGAREKLFF.

This clonotype appeared many times. The chain combines TRBV29-1 with TRBJ2-1; 10 bases fit TRBD2. The CDR3 has 14 residues. Germline CDR1 reads SQVTM; CDR2 reads ANQGSEA. Losses at the gene ends were 6 bases for V and 2 bases for J; bases not matched to a gene: 4. The CDR3 here is CSVLSGRTYNEQFF. The CDR3 nucleotides are TGCAGCGTCCTTAGCGGGAGGACCTACAATGAGCAGTTCTTC.

This chain connects TRBV24-1 to TRBJ2-5; TRBD2 might be the D (6 bases). Trimming stripped 3 bases from V and 1 base from J, with 17 bases between. Germline lookup yields CDR1 KGHDR and CDR2 SFDVKD. The CDR3 sequence is 17 residues long. The CDR3 sequence: CATSDPRDSRPQETQYF. The CDR3 region has the DNA TGTGCCACCAGTGATCCCCGGGACTCCAGACCCCAAGAGACCCAGTACTTC.

V usage is TRBV25-1 and J usage is TRBJ2-7; the D gene is possibly TRBD1 (7 bases). Trimming took 7 bases from V and 6 from J, leaving 25 bases between them. CDR1 and CDR2 from the germline V gene are MGHDK and SYGVNS. CDR3 length equals 16 residues. Written as DNA, the CDR3 is TGTGCCAGCAAGGGGACCCCGACAGGGAAGGGAGGCGAGCAGTACTTC. Protein sequence: CASKGTPTGKGGEQYF.

J is TRBJ2-3 and V is TRBV7-6; TRBD2 matches at 11 bases. This CDR3 comprises 17 residues. Trimming cost V 5 bases and J 2 bases; bases outside gene matches: 9. Looked up from germline, CDR1 is SGHVS and CDR2 is FNYEAQ. CDR3 nucleotide sequence: TGTGCCAGCAGCCCAAGAACTAGCGGGGGTTCCACAGATACGCAGTATTTT. Translated, it gives CASSPRTSGGSTDTQYF.

This clonotype occurred many times. The V and J genes are TRBV5-1 and TRBJ2-3; D unclear. CDR3 length: 13 amino acids. V lost 0 bases, J lost 2 bases, and 4 bases lay in between. Germline loops: CDR1 SGHRS, CDR2 YFSETQ. As DNA, the CDR3 is TGCGCCAGCAGCTTGGGGCCCACAGATACGCAGTATTTT. This sequence encodes CASSLGPTDTQYF. Filled out from reference TRBV5-1 and TRBJ2-3, the complete variable domain reads KAGVTQTPRYLIKTRGQQVTLSCSPISGHRSVSWYQQTPGQGLQFLFEYFSETQRNKGNFPGRFSGRQFSNSRSEMNVSTLELGDSALYLCASSLGPTDTQYFGPGTRLTVL.

This clonotype occurred once. The rearrangement links TRBV20-1 to TRBJ2-4; the match to TRBD2 covers 8 bases. The CDR3 contains 15 residues. Germline lookup yields CDR1 DFQATT and CDR2 SNEGSKA (reference sequence). V lost 5 bases, J lost 3 bases, and 9 bases stayed unmatched. DNA of the CDR3: TGCAGTGCTTCCCGGGGGGGCCCCGTCAAAAACATTCAGTACTTC. Protein: CSASRGGPVKNIQYF.

The CDR3 spells CASSTAGHRVEKLFF. The CDR3 DNA reads as TGTGCCAGCAGCACCGCCGGCCACAGGGTTGAAAAACTGTTTTTT. V usage is TRBV7-9 and J usage is TRBJ1-4, with D possibly matching TRBD1 (6 bases). The V end was cut by 5 bases, the J end by 7 bases, with 17 bases between. The CDR3 sequence is 15 residues long. CDR1 is SEHNR, CDR2 FQNEAQ, per germline (reference sequence).

The chain has TRBV7-9 and TRBJ2-1, with 7 bases matching TRBD2. Germline V gene lookup returns CDR1 SEHNR and CDR2 FQNEAQ (reference sequence). V trimming: 4 bases; J trimming: 5 bases; junction bases outside the gene matches: 11. The CDR3 is 16 amino acids. CDR3 nucleotide sequence: TGTGCCAGCAGCTCCTATAGCGGGTACCTGCACAATGAGCAGTTCTTC. Translating gives CASSSYSGYLHNEQFF.